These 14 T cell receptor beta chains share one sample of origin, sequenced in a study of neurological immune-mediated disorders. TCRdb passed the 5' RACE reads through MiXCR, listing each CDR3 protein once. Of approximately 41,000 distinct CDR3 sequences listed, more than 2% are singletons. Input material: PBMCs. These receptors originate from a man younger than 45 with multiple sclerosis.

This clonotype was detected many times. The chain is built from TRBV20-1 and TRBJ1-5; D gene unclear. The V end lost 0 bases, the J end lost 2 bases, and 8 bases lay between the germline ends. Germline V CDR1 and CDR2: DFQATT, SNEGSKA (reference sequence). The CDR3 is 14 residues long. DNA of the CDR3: TGCAGTGCTAGAGATAAGGGAGGCAATCAGCCCCAGCATTTT. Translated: CSARDKGGNQPQHF.

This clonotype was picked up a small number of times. Written as DNA, the CDR3 is TGTGCCAGCAGCGAGCAGGCGTCTAATGAAAAACTGTTTTTT. It translates to CASSEQASNEKLFF. The gene calls are TRBV12-3 or TRBV12-4 and TRBJ1-4; D is undetermined. Trimming removed 6 bases from V and 3 bases from J, with 11 bases in between. The CDR3 has 14 residues.

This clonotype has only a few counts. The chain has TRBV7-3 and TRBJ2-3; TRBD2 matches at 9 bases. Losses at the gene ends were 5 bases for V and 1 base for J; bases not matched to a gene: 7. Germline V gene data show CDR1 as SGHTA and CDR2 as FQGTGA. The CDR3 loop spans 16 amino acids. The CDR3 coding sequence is TGTGCCAGCAGCGTTAGCGGGGGCACAGGCACAGATACGCAGTATTTT. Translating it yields CASSVSGGTGTDTQYF.

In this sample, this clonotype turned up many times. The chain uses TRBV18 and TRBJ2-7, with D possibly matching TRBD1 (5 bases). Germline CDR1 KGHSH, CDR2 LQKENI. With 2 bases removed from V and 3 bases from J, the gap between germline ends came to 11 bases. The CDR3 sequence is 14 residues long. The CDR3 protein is CASSPEQENYEQYF. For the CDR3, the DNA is TGTGCCAGCTCACCAGAACAGGAGAACTACGAGCAGTACTTC.

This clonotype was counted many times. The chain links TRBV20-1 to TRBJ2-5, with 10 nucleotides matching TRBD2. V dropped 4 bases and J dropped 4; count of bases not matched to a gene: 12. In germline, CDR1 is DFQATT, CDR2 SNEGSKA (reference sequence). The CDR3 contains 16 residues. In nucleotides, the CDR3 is TGCAGTGCTACTATCCATAGTAGCGGGAGGTCAGAGACCCAGTACTTC. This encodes CSATIHSSGRSETQYF.

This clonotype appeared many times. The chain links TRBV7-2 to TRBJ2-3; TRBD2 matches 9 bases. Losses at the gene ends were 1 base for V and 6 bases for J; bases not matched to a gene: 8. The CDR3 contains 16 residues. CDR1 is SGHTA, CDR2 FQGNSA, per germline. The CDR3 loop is CASSLVASGTRDTQYF. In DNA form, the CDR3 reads TGTGCCAGCAGCTTAGTTGCTAGCGGGACCCGTGATACGCAGTATTTT.

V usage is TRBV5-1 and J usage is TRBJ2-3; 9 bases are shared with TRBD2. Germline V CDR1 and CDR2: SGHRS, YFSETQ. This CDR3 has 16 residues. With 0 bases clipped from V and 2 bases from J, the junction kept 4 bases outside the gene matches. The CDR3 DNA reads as TGCGCCAGCAGCTTGGGACTAGCGGTCCCCACAGATACGCAGTATTTT. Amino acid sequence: CASSLGLAVPTDTQYF.

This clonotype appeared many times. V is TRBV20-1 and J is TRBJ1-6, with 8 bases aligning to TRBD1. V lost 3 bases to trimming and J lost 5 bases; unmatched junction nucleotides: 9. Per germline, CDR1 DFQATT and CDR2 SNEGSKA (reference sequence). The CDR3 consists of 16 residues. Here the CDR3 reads CSASYLGTGDNSPLHF. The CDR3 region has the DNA TGCAGTGCTAGTTATCTAGGGACAGGAGATAATTCACCCCTCCACTTT.

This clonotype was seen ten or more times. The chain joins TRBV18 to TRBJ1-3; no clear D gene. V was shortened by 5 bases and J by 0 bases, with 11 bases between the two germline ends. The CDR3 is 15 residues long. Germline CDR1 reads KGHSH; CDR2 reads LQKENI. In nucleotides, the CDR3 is TGTGCCAGCTCAACGGACGGAAACTCTGGAAACACCATATATTTT. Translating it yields CASSTDGNSGNTIYF.

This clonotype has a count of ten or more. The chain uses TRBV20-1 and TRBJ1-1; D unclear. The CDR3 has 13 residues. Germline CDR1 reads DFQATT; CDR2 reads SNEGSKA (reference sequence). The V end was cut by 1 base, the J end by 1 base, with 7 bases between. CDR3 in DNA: TGCAGTGCTAGAGTGGCGGGGAACACTGAAGCTTTCTTT. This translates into CSARVAGNTEAFF.

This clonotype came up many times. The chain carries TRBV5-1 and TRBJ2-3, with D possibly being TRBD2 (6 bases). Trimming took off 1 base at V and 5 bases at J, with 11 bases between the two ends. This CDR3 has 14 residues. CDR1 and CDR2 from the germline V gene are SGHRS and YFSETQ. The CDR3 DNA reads TGCGCCAGCAGCTTGCGGGAGATTGAAGATACGCAGTATTTT. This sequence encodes CASSLREIEDTQYF.

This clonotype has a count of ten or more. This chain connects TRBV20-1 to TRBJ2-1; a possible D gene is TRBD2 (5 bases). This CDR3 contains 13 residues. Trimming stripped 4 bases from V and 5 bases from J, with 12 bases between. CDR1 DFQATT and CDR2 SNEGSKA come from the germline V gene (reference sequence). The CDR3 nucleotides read TGCAGTGCTATATCTAGCCTTGACAATGAGCAGTTCTTC. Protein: CSAISSLDNEQFF.

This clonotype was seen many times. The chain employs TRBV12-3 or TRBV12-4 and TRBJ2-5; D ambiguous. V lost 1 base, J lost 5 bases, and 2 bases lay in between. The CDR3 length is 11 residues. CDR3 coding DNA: TGTGCCAGCAGTTTAGATGAGACCCAGTACTTC. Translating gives CASSLDETQYF.

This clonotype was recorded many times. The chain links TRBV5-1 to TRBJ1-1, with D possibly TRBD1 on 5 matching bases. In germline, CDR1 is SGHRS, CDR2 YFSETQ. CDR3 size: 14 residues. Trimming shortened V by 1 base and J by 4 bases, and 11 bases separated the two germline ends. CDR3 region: CASSLQGAGTEAFF. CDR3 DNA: TGCGCCAGCAGCTTGCAGGGCGCGGGCACTGAAGCTTTCTTT.